Listed here is a single TCR beta chain. Antigen unknown. The naive CD8 fraction comprised CD45RO-negative cells positively selected for CCR7 and excluded terminally differentiated effector memory CD45RA+ cells. All participating donors were Caucasian adults from Nashville, Tennessee. The sample originates from a study of shared clonotypes between healthy human individuals. Study-wide background: Donors consisted of two women and a few men between 18 and 49. Points from the study as a whole: Clonotype sharing across donors was expected to vary with sequencing depth.

Original methodology: As immunoSEQ supplied junction-only sequences (without quality scores), filtering differed. Sequencing used immunoSEQ multiplex PCR; TCRdb keeps in-frame clones, though not all of them. D and trimming come from the DNA, and the V and J calls and clone size come from that table. The data show around 2,100,000 clones, with about 95% seen just once and 0.9% to 1.5% held by the top ten. Sequencing was done on a sample of naive CD8+ T cells sorted from blood. This TCR was sampled from a man between 18 and 35 years old in good health.

The CDR3 is CASSPIDSRFTDTQYF. The CDR3 DNA is TGTGCCAGCTCACCTATCGATAGCCGTTTCACAGATACGCAGTATTTT. The chain is built from TRBV18 and TRBJ2-3; D unclear. CDR3 length: 16 amino acids. Trimming stripped 3 bases from V and 2 bases from J, with 15 bases between. The germline gives CDR1 KGHSH, CDR2 LQKENI.